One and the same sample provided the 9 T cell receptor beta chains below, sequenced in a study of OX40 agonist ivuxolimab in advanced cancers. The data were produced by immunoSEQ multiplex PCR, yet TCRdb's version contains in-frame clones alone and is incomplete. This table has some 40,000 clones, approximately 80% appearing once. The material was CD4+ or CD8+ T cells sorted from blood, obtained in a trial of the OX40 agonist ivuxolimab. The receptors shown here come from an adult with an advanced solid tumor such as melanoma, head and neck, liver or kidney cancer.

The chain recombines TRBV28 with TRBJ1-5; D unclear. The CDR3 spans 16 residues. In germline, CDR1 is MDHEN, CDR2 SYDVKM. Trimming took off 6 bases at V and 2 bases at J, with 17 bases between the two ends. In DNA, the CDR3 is TGTGCCAGCAGGGGTTTTGAAGGGCCCGGCAATCAGCCCCAGCATTTT. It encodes CASRGFEGPGNQPQHF.

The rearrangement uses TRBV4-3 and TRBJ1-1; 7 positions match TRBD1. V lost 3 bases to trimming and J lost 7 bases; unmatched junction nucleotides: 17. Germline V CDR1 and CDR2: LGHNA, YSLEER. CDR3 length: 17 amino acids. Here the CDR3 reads CASSHEYTGAVSGEAFF. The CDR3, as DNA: TGCGCCAGCAGCCATGAGTACACAGGGGCGGTTAGTGGTGAAGCTTTCTTT.

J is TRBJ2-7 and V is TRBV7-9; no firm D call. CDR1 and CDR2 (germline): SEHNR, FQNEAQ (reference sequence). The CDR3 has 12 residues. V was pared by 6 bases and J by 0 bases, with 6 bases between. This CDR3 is CASSINSYEQYF. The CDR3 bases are TGTGCCAGCAGTATAAACTCCTACGAGCAGTACTTC.

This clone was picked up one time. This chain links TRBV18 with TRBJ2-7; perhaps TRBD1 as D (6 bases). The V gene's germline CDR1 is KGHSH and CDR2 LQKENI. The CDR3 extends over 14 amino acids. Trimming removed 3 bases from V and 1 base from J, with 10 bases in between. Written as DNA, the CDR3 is TGTGCCAGCTCACCTAATGGACAGTCCTACGAGCAGTACTTC. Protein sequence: CASSPNGQSYEQYF.

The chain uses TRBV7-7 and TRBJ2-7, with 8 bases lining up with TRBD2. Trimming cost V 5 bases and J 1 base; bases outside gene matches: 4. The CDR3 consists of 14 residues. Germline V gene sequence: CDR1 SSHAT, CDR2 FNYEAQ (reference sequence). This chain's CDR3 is CASSPLAASYEQYF. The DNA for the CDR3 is TGTGCCAGCAGCCCACTAGCGGCATCCTACGAGCAGTACTTC.

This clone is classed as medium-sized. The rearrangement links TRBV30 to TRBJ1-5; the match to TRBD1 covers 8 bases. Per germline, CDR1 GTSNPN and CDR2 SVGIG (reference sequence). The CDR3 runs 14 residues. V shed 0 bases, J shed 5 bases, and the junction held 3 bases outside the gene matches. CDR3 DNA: TGTGCCTGGAGTGTAGGACAGGGTGATCAGCCCCAGCATTTT. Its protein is CAWSVGQGDQPQHF.

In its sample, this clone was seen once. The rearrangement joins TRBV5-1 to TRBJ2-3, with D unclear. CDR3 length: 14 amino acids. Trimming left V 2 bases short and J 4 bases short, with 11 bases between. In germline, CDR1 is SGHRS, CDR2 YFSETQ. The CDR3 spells CASSLTPASDTQYF. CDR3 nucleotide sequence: TGCGCCAGCAGCTTAACCCCCGCATCAGATACGCAGTATTTT.

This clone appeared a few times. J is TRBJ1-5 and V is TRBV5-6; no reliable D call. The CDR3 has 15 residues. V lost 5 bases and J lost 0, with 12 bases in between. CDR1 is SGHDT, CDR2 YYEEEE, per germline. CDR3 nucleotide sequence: TGTGCCAGCAGGGCAGCTGAAAATAGCAATCAGCCCCAGCATTTT. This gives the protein CASRAAENSNQPQHF.

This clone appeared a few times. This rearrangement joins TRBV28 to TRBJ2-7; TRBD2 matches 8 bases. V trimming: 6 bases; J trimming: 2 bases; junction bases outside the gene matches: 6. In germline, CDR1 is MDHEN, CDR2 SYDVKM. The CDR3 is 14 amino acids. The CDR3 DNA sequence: TGTGCCAGCAGCCCCGGGACTAGACCCTACGAGCAGTACTTC. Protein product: CASSPGTRPYEQYF.